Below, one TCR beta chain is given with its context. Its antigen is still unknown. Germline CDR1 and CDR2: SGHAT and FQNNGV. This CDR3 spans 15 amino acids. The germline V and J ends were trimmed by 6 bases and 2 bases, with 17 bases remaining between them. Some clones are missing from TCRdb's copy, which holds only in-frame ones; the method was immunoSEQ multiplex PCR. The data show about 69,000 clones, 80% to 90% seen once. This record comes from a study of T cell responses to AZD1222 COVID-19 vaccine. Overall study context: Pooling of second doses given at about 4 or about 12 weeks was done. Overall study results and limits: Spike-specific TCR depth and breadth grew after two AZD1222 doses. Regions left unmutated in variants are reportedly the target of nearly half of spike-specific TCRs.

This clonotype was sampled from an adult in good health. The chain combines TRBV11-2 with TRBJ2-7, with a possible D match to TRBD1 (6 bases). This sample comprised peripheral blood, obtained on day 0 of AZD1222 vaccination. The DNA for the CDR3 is TGTGCCAGCAGACCTTTGACAGGAACCCCCTACGAGCAGTACTTC. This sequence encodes CASRPLTGTPYEQYF.